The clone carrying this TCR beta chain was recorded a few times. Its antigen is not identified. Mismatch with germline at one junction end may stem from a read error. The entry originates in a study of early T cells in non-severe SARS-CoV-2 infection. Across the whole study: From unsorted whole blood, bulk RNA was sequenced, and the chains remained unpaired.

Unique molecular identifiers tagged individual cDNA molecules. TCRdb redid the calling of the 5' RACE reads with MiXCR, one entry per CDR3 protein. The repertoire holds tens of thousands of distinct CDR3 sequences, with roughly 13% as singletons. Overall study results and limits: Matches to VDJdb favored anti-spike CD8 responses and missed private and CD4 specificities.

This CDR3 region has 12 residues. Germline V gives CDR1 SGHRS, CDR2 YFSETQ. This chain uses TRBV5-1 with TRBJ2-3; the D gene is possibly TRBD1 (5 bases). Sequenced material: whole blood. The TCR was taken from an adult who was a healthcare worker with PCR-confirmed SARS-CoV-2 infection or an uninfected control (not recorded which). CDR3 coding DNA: TGCGCCAGCAGTTTGGACATCGATACGCAGTATTTT. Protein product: CASSLDIDTQYF.